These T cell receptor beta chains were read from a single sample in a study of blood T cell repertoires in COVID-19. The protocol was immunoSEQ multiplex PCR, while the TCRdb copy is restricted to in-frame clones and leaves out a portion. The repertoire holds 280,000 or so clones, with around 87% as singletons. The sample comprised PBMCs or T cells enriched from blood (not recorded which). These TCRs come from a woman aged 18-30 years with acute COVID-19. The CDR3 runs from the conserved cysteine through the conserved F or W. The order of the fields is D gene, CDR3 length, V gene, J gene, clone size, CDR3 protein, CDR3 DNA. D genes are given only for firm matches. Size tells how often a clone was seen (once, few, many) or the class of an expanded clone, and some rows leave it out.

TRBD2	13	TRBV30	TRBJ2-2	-	CAWSSGRTGELFF	TGTGCCTGGAGTAGCGGGAGAACCGGGGAGCTGTTTTTT
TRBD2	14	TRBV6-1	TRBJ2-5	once	CASSERGGRETQYF	TGTGCCAGCAGTGAACGGGGGGGGAGAGAGACCCAGTACTTC
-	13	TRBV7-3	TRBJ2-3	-	CASSLSRDDTQYF	TGTGCCAGCAGCTTAAGCAGGGATGATACGCAGTATTTT
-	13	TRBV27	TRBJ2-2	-	CASSTGYTGELFF	TGTGCCAGCTCAACAGGGTACACCGGGGAGCTGTTTTTT
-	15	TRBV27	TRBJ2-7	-	CASSFSAGWSYEQYF	TGTGCCAGCAGTTTTTCGGCAGGGTGGTCCTACGAGCAGTACTTC
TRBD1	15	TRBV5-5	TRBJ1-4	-	CASSLGTGGLEKLFF	TGTGCCAGCAGCTTGGGGACAGGGGGCCTGGAAAAACTGTTTTTT
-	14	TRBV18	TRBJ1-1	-	CASSPGREPSEAFF	TGTGCCAGCTCACCGGGGAGGGAACCCTCTGAAGCTTTCTTT
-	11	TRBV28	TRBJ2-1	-	CASSFGRVGFF	TGTGCCAGCAGTTTTGGCAGGGTTGGGTTCTTC
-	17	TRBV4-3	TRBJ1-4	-	CASSQTTPTGSGEKLFF	TGCGCCAGCAGCCAAACAACACCTACAGGGTCGGGTGAAAAACTGTTTTTT
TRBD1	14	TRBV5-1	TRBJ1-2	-	CASSLEKTGSGYTF	TGCGCCAGCAGCTTAGAGAAGACAGGGAGTGGCTACACCTTC
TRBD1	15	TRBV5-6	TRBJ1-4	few	CASSLAAGGEEKLFF	TGTGCCAGCAGCTTGGCGGCAGGGGGCGAAGAAAAACTGTTTTTT
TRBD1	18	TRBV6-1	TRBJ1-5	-	CASSEATGTGRYNQPQHF	TGTGCCAGCAGTGAAGCAACCGGGACAGGGAGGTACAATCAGCCCCAGCATTTT
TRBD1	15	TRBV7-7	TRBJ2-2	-	CASSTGQVDTGELFF	TGTGCCAGCAGCACGGGACAGGTCGACACCGGGGAGCTGTTTTTT
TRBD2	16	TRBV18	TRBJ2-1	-	CASSPPGAGGYDEQFF	TGTGCCAGCTCACCTCCCGGGGCGGGAGGATACGATGAGCAGTTCTTC
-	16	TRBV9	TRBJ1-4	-	CASSSGRGGNNEKLFF	TGTGCCAGCAGCTCGGGCAGGGGAGGGAATAATGAAAAACTGTTTTTT
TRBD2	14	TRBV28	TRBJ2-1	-	CASEGLAEGYEQFF	TGTGCCAGCGAAGGGCTAGCGGAGGGGTATGAGCAGTTCTTC
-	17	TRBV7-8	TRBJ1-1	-	CASSLGGRLTLNTEAFF	TGTGCCAGCAGCTTAGGGGGGCGCTTAACCCTGAACACTGAAGCTTTCTTT